This TCR beta chain is from a study of T cell responses to AZD1222 COVID-19 vaccine. This clone appeared a single time. CDR1 is LNHNV, CDR2 YYDKDF, per germline (reference sequence). With 5 bases removed from V and 1 base from J, the gap between germline ends came to 15 bases. The CDR3 sequence is 17 residues long. TCRdb's copy holds only in-frame clones and misses some; the assay was immunoSEQ multiplex PCR. The table lists 150,000 to 200,000 clones, just over 90% of them singletons. The sample was peripheral blood, taken on day 0 of AZD1222 vaccination. The TCR originated in an adult in good health. The chain joins TRBV15 to TRBJ2-6; D remains ambiguous. CDR3 sequence (DNA): TGTGCCACCAGCGGTCCTTTTCTACATTCTGGGGCCAACGTCCTGACTTTC. This codes for CATSGPFLHSGANVLTF. The full variable domain, rest sourced from reference TRBV15 and TRBJ2-6, is DAMVIQNPRYQVTQFGKPVTLSCSQTLNHNVMYWYQQKSSQAPKLLFHYYDKDFNNEADTPDNFQSRRPNTSFCFLDIRSPGLGDTAMYLCATSGPFLHSGANVLTFGAGSRLTVL.